This T cell receptor beta chain was identified in a study of cytomegalovirus exposure and HLA in healthy donors. Whole-study context: Earlier sequencing of about 179 million T cells yielded approximately 100 million unique TCR beta sequences. Study-wide results and limits: Productive rates of about 87% or about 30% were seen for most TCR beta V segments in an earlier analysis. The authors excluded some V segments, including TRBV6-2 and TRBV6-3, as indistinguishable.

Points on this clone: No antigen is known for it.

Trimming removed 1 base from V and 8 bases from J; junction bases left unmatched: 7. Germline values: CDR1 SGHNT, CDR2 YYREEE (reference sequence). The CDR3 runs 16 residues. PCR was performed using 60 Vbeta and 13 Jbeta primers. The data were produced by immunoSEQ multiplex PCR, yet TCRdb's version contains in-frame clones alone and is incomplete. Of about 150,000 clones listed, roughly 70% are singletons. The V call is TRBV5-4, the J call TRBJ2-2; 11 nucleotides match TRBD2. The sequenced sample consisted of PBMCs. This TCR was sampled from a man younger than 35 in good health and CMV-seropositive. The CDR3 protein is CASSLLAGGVGGELFF. The CDR3 DNA reads TGTGCCAGCAGCTTGCTAGCGGGGGGTGTAGGAGGGGAGCTGTTTTTT.